This is a list of T cell receptor beta chains from one sample in a study of control samples from healthy donors and cancer patients. The assay was immunoSEQ multiplex PCR, and TCRdb's table has in-frame clones only and misses some. The profile covers about 160,000 clones, with over 85% appearing a single time and around 11% taken by the ten largest. Sequencing was done on a sample of blood. All receptors come from a man aged 30 to 45 in good health. Each CDR3 is given with its conserved first and last residue. Fields, in order: D gene, V gene, clone size, J gene, CDR3 DNA, CDR3 protein. A D gene is named only where the DNA matches it firmly. Clone size is given for some rows only: seen once, a few or many times, or a class if the clone is expanded.

TRBD1	TRBV7-8	.	TRBJ1-2	TGTGCCAGCAGCTTAGTAGGACAGGGATCAGATGGCTACACCTTC	CASSLVGQGSDGYTF
.	TRBV5-4	.	TRBJ1-2	TGTGCCAGCAGCTTGGATGACCTGGTGAGGGGCTACACCTTC	CASSLDDLVRGYTF
.	TRBV9	.	TRBJ1-6	TGTGCCAGCAGCGCCGGGCCAAGCGGTTCACCCCTCCACTTT	CASSAGPSGSPLHF
.	TRBV7-6	.	TRBJ1-1	TGTGCCAGCAGCTTAGCTGGACAGAAGAACACTGAAGCTTTCTTT	CASSLAGQKNTEAFF
.	TRBV4-2	.	TRBJ1-5	TGTGCCAGCAGCCAAGATCAAAGGGGCGCAGGACAGCCCCAGCATTTT	CASSQDQRGAGQPQHF
.	TRBV5-1	.	TRBJ2-1	TGCGCCAGCAGCCCTACGGCGCCTTTGACCTACAATGAGCAGTTCTTC	CASSPTAPLTYNEQFF
TRBD2	TRBV2	.	TRBJ2-1	TGTGCCAGCAGTGGGTCTAGCGGGAGGGCTAATGAGCAGTTCTTC	CASSGSSGRANEQFF
.	TRBV28	.	TRBJ1-5	TGTGCCAGCAGCTTCGGACAGTGGAATCAGCCCCAGCATTTT	CASSFGQWNQPQHF
.	TRBV5-4	.	TRBJ1-1	TGTGCCAGCAGCTTGGAGGGCAGCCGCGAAGCTTTCTTT	CASSLEGSREAFF
.	TRBV6-5	.	TRBJ1-4	TGTGCCAGCAGTTACTCGAATTACCTGAAGGGTGAAAAACTGTTTTTT	CASSYSNYLKGEKLFF
.	TRBV6-5	.	TRBJ1-2	TGTGCCAGCAGTTATAACTATGGCTACACCTTC	CASSYNYGYTF
TRBD2	TRBV11-3	.	TRBJ2-2	TGTGCCAGCAGCCCATGGGGGGGAAAACAAAACACCGGGGAGCTGTTTTTT	CASSPWGGKQNTGELFF
.	TRBV29-1	.	TRBJ2-1	TGCAGCGTTGGTATCCTAGTGGCCTGGAATGAGCAGTTCTTC	CSVGILVAWNEQFF
.	TRBV5-1	once	TRBJ2-7	TGCGCCAGGGGACTGGCCGAGCAGTACTTC	CARGLAEQYF
.	TRBV4-1	.	TRBJ1-5	TGCGCCAGCAGCCCCTCCTTATCCAATCAGCCCCAGCATTTT	CASSPSLSNQPQHF
TRBD1	TRBV29-1	.	TRBJ2-7	TGCAGCGCTCGGGACAGCCCCTACGAGCAGTACTTC	CSARDSPYEQYF
TRBD1	TRBV3-1/TRBV3-2	.	TRBJ1-1	TGTGCCAGCAGCCAAGGACAGGGAGGCACTGAAGCTTTCTTT	CASSQGQGGTEAFF
.	TRBV2	.	TRBJ1-2	TGTGCCAGCAGTGAAGCGCTTGGGAACTATGGCTACACCTTC	CASSEALGNYGYTF
TRBD2	TRBV7-7	.	TRBJ2-5	TGTGCCAGCAGCTCAACTAGCGGGAGACGAGAGACCCAGTACTTC	CASSSTSGRRETQYF
TRBD1	TRBV24-1	.	TRBJ2-2	TGTGCCACCAGGGGGGACAGGGAATCTACCGGGGAGCTGTTTTTT	CATRGDRESTGELFF
TRBD2	TRBV6-2/TRBV6-3	.	TRBJ2-5	TGTGCCAGCAGTTACGGCCTAGCGGCTTTAATATACTTC	CASSYGLAALIYF
.	TRBV27	.	TRBJ1-4	TGTGCCAGCGCTCTCGGCGGGGGTACATCTAATGAAAAACTGTTTTTT	CASALGGGTSNEKLFF
TRBD2	TRBV6-2/TRBV6-3	.	TRBJ2-2	TGTGCCAGCAGCCAACTAGCGGCGAACACCGGGGAGCTGTTTTTT	CASSQLAANTGELFF
.	TRBV6-1	.	TRBJ1-5	TGTGCCAGCAGTGAAGGTTGGAATCAGCCCCAGCATTTT	CASSEGWNQPQHF
TRBD1	TRBV28	once	TRBJ2-6	TGTGCCAGCAGGGCTGGGACAGGGTTACATTCTGGGGCCAACGTCCTGACTTTC	CASRAGTGLHSGANVLTF
.	TRBV2	.	TRBJ1-5	TGTGCCAGCAGTGAAGAGAAGGGGAATCAGCCCCAGCATTTT	CASSEEKGNQPQHF
.	TRBV19	.	TRBJ1-2	TGTGCCAGTAGTATAGTGGTTTGGGGGCGGCCTAACTATGGCTACACCTTC	CASSIVVWGRPNYGYTF
.	TRBV25-1	.	TRBJ1-1	TGTGCCAGCAGTACCTACATCGCAGCTTTCTTT	CASSTYIAAFF
TRBD2	TRBV9	.	TRBJ2-1	TGTGCCAGCAGCGGCCTTCTAGTAGCGGGGTCAAATGAGCAGTTCTTC	CASSGLLVAGSNEQFF
.	TRBV14	once	TRBJ1-3	TGTGCCAGCAGCCAAGGATACTCTGGAAACACCATATATTTT	CASSQGYSGNTIYF
.	TRBV5-1	.	TRBJ1-1	TGCGCCAGCAGCTTGTGGGGGGACACTGAAGCTTTCTTT	CASSLWGDTEAFF
.	TRBV5-1	.	TRBJ2-6	TGCGCCAGCTTAGCGGAGGACAACGTCCTGACTTTC	CASLAEDNVLTF
.	TRBV6-5	.	TRBJ1-1	TGTGCCAGCAGTCTTGAGAACACTGAAGCTTTCTTT	CASSLENTEAFF
.	TRBV10-3	.	TRBJ2-1	TGTGCCATCAGTGAGTCAGTGGGGGTCTCCTACAATGAGCAGTTCTTC	CAISESVGVSYNEQFF
.	TRBV7-9	few	TRBJ1-5	TGTGCCAGCAGCCCGGACATATATAGCAATCAGCCCCAGCATTTT	CASSPDIYSNQPQHF
.	TRBV15	.	TRBJ1-3	TGTGCCACCAGCTATCGTCGACAGCCTCAGGGAAACACCATATATTTT	CATSYRRQPQGNTIYF
.	TRBV28	.	TRBJ1-5	TGTGCCAGCAGTAGGGTAGGGGACAGCAATCAGCCCCAGCATTTT	CASSRVGDSNQPQHF
.	TRBV5-1	.	TRBJ2-7	TGCGCCAGCAGCTTGAGTACAGACGAGCAGTACTTC	CASSLSTDEQYF
.	TRBV7-3	.	TRBJ2-1	TGTGCCAGCAGCCTGACAGGCGAAAATGAGCAGTTCTTC	CASSLTGENEQFF
TRBD1	TRBV27	.	TRBJ2-2	TGTGCCAGCAGTTCCGACAGGGGAACCGGGGAGCTGTTTTTT	CASSSDRGTGELFF
.	TRBV29-1	.	TRBJ1-2	TGCAGCGTCGACCCAGGGCTCAACGGGAATGGCTACACCTTC	CSVDPGLNGNGYTF
.	TRBV5-3	once	TRBJ1-1	TGTGCCAGAAGCTTGGCGCAGGGGCAAGCTTTCTTT	CARSLAQGQAFF
.	TRBV7-8	.	TRBJ1-3	TGTGCCAGCAGCTTCGGGGGGGCCCCTGGAAACACCATATATTTT	CASSFGGAPGNTIYF
.	TRBV5-1	.	TRBJ2-1	TGCGCCAGCAGCTTGGCCTCAGGGTCCACCAATGAGCAGTTCTTC	CASSLASGSTNEQFF
.	TRBV19	.	TRBJ2-7	TGTGCCAGTATCGGCGCAGGCGAGCAGTACTTC	CASIGAGEQYF
TRBD2	TRBV5-4	.	TRBJ2-3	TGTGCCAGCAGCCCCGGGGGGGTTGGGGGCACAGATACGCAGTATTTT	CASSPGGVGGTDTQYF
.	TRBV6-5	.	TRBJ2-7	TGTGCCAGCAGTTACTCACAGGGCGCCTCGTGGGAGCAGTACTTC	CASSYSQGASWEQYF
TRBD1	TRBV28	.	TRBJ1-2	TGTGCCAGCAGTCGCACAGGGGGAACCTATGGCTACACCTTC	CASSRTGGTYGYTF